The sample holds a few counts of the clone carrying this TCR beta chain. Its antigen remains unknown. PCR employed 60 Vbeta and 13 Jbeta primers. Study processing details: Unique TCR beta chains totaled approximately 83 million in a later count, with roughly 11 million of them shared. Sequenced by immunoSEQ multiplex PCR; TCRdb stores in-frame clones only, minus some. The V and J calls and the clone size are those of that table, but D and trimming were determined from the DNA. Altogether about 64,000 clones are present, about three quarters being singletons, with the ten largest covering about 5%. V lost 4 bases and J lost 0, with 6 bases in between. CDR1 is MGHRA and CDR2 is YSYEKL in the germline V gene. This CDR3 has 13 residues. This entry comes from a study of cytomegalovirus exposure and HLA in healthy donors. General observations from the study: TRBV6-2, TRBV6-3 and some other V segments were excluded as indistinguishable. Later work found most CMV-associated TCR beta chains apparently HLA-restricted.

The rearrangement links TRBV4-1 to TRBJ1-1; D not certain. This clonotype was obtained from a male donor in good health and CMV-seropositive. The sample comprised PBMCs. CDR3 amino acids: CASSPRVNTEAFF. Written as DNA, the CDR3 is TGCGCCAGCAGCCCTCGGGTGAACACTGAAGCTTTCTTT.